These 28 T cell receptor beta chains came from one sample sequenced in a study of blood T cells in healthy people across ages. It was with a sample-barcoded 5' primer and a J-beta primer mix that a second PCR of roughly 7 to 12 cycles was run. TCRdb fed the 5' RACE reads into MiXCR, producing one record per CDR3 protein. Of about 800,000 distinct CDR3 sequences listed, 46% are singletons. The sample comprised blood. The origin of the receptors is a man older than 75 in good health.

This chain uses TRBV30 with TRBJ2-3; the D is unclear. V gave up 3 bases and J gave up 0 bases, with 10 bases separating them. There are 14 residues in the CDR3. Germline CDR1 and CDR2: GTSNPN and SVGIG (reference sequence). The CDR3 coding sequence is TGTGCCTGGAGGGCCCGAGGAAGCACAGATACGCAGTATTTT. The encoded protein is CAWRARGSTDTQYF.

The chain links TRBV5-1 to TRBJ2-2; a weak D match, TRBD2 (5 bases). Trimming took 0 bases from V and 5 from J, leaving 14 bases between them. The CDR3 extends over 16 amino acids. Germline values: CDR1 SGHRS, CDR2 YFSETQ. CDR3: CASSLAGNRRTGELFF. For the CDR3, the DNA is TGCGCCAGCAGCTTGGCGGGCAATAGGAGGACCGGGGAGCTGTTTTTT.

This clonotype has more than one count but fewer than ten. The CDR3 is CASSYPDSSYEQYF. The CDR3 DNA sequence: TGTGCCAGCAGTTACCCGGACAGCTCCTACGAGCAGTACTTC. V is TRBV6-2 or TRBV6-3 and J is TRBJ2-7; TRBD1 might be the D (6 bases). The V end lost 2 bases, the J end lost 0 bases, and 8 bases lay between the germline ends. Germline V gene sequence: CDR1 MNHEY, CDR2 SVGEGT. This CDR3 contains 14 residues.

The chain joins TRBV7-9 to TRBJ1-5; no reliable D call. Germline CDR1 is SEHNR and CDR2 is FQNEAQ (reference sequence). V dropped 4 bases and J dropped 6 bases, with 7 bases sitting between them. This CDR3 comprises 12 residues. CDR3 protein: CASSSPCQPQHF. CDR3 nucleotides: TGTGCCAGCAGCTCACCGTGTCAGCCCCAGCATTTT.

The CDR3 loop is CATSERRYTDTQYF. The CDR3 bases are TGTGCCACCAGTGAGCGACGGTACACAGATACGCAGTATTTT. The chain has TRBV24-1 and TRBJ2-3; D uncertain. CDR3 length equals 14 residues. CDR1 is KGHDR and CDR2 is SFDVKD in the germline V gene. The V end was cut by 4 bases, the J end by 2 bases, with 9 bases between.

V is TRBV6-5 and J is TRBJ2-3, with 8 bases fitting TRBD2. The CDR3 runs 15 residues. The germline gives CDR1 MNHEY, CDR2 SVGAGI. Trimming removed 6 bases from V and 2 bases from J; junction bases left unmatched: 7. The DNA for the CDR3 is TGTGCCAGCAGCTCCGGGGGGGTTACCACAGATACGCAGTATTTT. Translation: CASSSGGVTTDTQYF.

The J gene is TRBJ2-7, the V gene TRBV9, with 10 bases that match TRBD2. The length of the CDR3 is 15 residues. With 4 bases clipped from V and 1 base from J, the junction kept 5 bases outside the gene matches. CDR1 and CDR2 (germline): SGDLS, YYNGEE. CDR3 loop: CASSKLAGVSYEQYF. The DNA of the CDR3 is TGTGCCAGCAGCAAGCTAGCGGGAGTATCCTACGAGCAGTACTTC.

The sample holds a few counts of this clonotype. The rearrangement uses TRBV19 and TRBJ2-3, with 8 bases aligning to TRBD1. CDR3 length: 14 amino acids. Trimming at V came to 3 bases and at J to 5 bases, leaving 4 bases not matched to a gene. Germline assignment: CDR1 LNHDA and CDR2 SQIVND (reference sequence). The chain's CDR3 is CASSMAGGGDTQYF. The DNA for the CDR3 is TGTGCCAGTAGTATGGCAGGGGGCGGAGATACGCAGTATTTT.

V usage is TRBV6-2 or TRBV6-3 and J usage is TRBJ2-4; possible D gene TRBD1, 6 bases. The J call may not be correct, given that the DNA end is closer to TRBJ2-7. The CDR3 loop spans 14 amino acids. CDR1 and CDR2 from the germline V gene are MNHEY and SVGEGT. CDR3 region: CASSQGTGLDEQYF. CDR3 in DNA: TGTGCCAGCAGTCAAGGAACAGGGCTGGACGAGCAGTACTTC.

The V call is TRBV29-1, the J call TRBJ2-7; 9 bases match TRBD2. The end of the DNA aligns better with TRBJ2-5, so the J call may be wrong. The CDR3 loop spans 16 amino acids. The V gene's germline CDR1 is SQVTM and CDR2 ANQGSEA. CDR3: CSVALGAGGPGETQYF. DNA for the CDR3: TGCAGCGTTGCGTTGGGCGCGGGAGGGCCCGGAGAGACCCAGTACTTC.

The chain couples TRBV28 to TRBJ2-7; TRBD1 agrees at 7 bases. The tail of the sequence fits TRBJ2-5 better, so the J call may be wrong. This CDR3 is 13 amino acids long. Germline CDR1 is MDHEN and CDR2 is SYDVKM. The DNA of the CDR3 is TGTGCCAGCAGCTTCCAGGGGGTGGGGACCCAGTACTTC. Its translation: CASSFQGVGTQYF.

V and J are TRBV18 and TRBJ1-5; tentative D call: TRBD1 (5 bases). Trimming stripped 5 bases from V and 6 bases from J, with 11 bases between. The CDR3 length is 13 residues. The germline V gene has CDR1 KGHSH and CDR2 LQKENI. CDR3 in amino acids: CASSGQGGQPQHF. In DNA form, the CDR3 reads TGTGCCAGCTCAGGCCAGGGCGGTCAGCCCCAGCATTTT.

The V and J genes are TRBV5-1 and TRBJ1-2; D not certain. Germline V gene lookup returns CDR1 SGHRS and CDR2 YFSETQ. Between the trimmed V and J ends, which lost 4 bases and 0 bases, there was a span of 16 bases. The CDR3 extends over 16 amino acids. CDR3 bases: TGCGCCAGCAGCCTATTTTCTCGAGGAACTAACTATGGCTACACCTTC. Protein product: CASSLFSRGTNYGYTF.

CDR3 nucleotides: TGCGCCAGCACCTCCTCTTTCCACGAGCAGTACTTC. As protein: CASTSSFHEQYF. The chain joins TRBV5-1 to TRBJ2-7; D unresolved. CDR1 and CDR2 from the germline V gene are SGHRS and YFSETQ. The CDR3 has 12 amino acids. V lost 6 bases, J lost 5 bases, and 12 bases lay in between.

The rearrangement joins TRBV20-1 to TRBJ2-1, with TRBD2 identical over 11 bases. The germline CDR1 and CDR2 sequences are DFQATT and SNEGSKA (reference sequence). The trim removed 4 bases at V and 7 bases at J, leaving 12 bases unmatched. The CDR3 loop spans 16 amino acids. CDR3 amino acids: CSAKGTSGRDWNEQFF. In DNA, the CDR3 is TGCAGTGCTAAGGGGACTAGCGGACGGGACTGGAATGAGCAGTTCTTC.

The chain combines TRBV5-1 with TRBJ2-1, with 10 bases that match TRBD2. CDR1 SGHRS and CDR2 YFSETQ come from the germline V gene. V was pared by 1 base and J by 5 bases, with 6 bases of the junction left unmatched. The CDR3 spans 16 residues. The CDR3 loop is CASSLQGLAKNNEQFF. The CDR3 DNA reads TGCGCCAGCAGCTTGCAGGGACTAGCGAAGAACAATGAGCAGTTCTTC.

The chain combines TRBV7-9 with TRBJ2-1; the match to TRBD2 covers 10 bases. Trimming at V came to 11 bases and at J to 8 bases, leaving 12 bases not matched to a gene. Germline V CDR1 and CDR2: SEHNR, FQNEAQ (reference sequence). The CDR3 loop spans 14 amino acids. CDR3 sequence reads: CAGTSGRDHDEQFF. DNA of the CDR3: TGTGCCGGAACGAGCGGGAGGGATCACGATGAGCAGTTCTTC. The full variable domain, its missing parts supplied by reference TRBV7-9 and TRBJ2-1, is DTGVSQNPRHKITKRGQNVTFRCDPISEHNRLYWYRQTLGQGPEFLTYFQNEAQLEKSRLLSDRFSAERPKGSFSTLEIQRTEQGDSAMYLCAGTSGRDHDEQFFGPGTRLTVL.

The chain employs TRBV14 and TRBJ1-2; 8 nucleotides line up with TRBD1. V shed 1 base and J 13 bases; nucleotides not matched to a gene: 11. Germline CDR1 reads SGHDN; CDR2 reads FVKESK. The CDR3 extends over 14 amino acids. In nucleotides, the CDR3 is TGTGCCAGCAGCCAAGCACGACAGGGGTTAGTCGTCACCTTC. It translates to CASSQARQGLVVTF.

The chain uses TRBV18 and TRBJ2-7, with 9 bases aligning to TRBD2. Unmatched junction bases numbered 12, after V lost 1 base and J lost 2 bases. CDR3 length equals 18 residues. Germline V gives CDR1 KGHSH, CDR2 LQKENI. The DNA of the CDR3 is TGTGCCAGCTCACCACGGGAACAGGGTAGCGGGGGAACCTACGAGCAGTACTTC. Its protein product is CASSPREQGSGGTYEQYF.

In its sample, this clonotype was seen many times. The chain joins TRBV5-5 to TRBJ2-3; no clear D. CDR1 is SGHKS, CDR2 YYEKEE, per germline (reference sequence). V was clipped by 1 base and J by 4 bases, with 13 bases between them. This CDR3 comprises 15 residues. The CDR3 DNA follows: TGTGCCAGCAGCTTGACGGCCTATGAGCCAGATACGCAGTATTTT. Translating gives CASSLTAYEPDTQYF.

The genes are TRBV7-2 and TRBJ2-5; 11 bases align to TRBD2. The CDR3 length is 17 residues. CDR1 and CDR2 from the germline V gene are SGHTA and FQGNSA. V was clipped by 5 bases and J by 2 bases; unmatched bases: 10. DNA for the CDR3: TGTGCCAGCAGCCCACAAGTAAGACTAGCGGGGCAAGAGACCCAGTACTTC. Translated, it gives CASSPQVRLAGQETQYF.

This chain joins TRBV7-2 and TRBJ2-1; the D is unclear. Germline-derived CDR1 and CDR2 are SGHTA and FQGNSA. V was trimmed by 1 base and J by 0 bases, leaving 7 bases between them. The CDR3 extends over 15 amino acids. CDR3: CASSLEWSSYNEQFF. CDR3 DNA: TGTGCCAGCAGCTTAGAGTGGAGCTCCTACAATGAGCAGTTCTTC. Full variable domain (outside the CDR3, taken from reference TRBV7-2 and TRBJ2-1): GAGVSQSPSNKVTEKGKDVELRCDPISGHTALYWYRQSLGQGLEFLIYFQGNSAPDKSGLPSDRFSAERTGGSVSTLTIQRTQQEDSAVYLCASSLEWSSYNEQFFGPGTRLTVL.

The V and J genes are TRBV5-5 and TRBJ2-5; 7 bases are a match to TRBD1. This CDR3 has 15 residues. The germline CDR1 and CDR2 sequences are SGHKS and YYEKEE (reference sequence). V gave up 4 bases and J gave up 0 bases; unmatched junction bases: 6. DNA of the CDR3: TGTGCCAGCAGCCCGGGACAGACGTACCAAGAGACCCAGTACTTC. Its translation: CASSPGQTYQETQYF.

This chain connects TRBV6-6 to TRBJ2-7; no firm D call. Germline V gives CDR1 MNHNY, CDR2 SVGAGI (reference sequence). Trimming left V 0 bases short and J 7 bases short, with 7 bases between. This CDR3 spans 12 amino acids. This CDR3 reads CASSYSGGEQYF. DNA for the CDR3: TGTGCCAGCAGTTACTCGGGTGGTGAGCAGTACTTC.

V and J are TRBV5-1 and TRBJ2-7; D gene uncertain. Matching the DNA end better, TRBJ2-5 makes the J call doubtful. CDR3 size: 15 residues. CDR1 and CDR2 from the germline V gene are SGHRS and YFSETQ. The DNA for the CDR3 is TGCGCCAGCAGCCCGACACAATGGGTCCAAGAGACCCAGTACTTC. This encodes CASSPTQWVQETQYF.

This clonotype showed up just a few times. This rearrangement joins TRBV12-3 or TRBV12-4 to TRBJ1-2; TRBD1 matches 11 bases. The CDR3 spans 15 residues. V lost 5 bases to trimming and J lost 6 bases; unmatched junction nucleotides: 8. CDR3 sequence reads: CASSADRTGGDGYTF. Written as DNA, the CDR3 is TGTGCCAGCAGTGCCGACCGGACAGGGGGCGATGGCTACACCTTC.

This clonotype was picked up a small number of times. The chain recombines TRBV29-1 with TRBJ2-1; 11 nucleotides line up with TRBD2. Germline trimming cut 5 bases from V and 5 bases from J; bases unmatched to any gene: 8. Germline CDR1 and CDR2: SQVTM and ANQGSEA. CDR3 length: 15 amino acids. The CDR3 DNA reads TGCAGCGTTCTAAGGACTAGCGGGCGAAACAATGAGCAGTTCTTC. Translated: CSVLRTSGRNNEQFF.

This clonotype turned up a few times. CDR3 DNA sequence: TGCGCCAGCAGCAACGGCGGGGGGTCCTACGAGCAGTACTTC. Its protein is CASSNGGGSYEQYF. J is TRBJ2-7 and V is TRBV5-1; 8 bases line up with TRBD2. V shed 4 bases and J 1 base; nucleotides not matched to a gene: 4. Germline lookup yields CDR1 SGHRS and CDR2 YFSETQ. This CDR3 region has 14 residues.